This note documents a single TCR beta chain sequence. Its antigen remains unidentified. With 60 Vbeta and 13 Jbeta primers, the PCR was carried out. Clones were read by immunoSEQ multiplex PCR, and TCRdb kept only the in-frame ones, dropping some. The sample has more than 90,000 clones, over 65% seen once. Everyone who donated was a healthy bone marrow donor. The donors, nominally healthy at sampling, likely had unrecorded immune exposures. V lost 7 bases to trimming and J lost 0 bases; unmatched junction nucleotides: 20. Germline V lookup: CDR1 MDHEN, CDR2 SYDVKM. The CDR3 contains 21 residues. The sample is drawn from a study of cytomegalovirus exposure and HLA in healthy donors. Study-wide results and limits: A few chains linked to CMV were shown in vitro to be specific for CMV antigens. Later on, an analysis found that several of the most significant clusters appeared to be linked to common viral pathogens, which included parvovirus B19.

Sequenced sample: PBMCs. This receptor was obtained from a woman aged 55-70 years in good health and CMV-seronegative. The chain joins TRBV28 to TRBJ2-1, with 11 nucleotides matching TRBD2. The CDR3 reads CASKSVQGTSGHPSSYNEQFF. CDR3 nucleotides: TGTGCCAGCAAGTCCGTACAAGGGACTAGCGGCCATCCAAGCTCCTACAATGAGCAGTTCTTC.